Listed below are T cell receptor beta chains from one sample, sequenced in a study of T cell responses to AZD1222 COVID-19 vaccine. Sequenced by immunoSEQ multiplex PCR; TCRdb stores in-frame clones only, minus some. The sample consists of some 120,000 clones, roughly 89% of them appearing once. Sequenced material: peripheral blood, taken on day 0 of AZD1222 vaccination. These receptors were collected from an adult in good health. The CDR3 runs from the conserved cysteine through the conserved F or W. Each record gives: J gene, clone size, V gene, D gene, CDR3 protein, CDR3 DNA. D genes are given only for firm matches. The listing skips clone size in some rows; elsewhere it reads once, few, many or a size class.

j_gene: TRBJ2-7
abundance: -
v_gene: TRBV6-5
d_gene: -
CDR3aa: CASSNPGERYEQYF
CDR3nt: TGTGCCAGCAGTAACCCGGGAGAACGCTACGAGCAGTACTTC

j_gene: TRBJ2-7
abundance: -
v_gene: TRBV30
d_gene: TRBD2
CDR3aa: CAWSSLAGGEQYF
CDR3nt: TGTGCCTGGAGTAGCCTAGCGGGAGGCGAGCAGTACTTC

j_gene: TRBJ2-2
abundance: -
v_gene: TRBV7-9
d_gene: -
CDR3aa: CASSLVRSSNLNTGELFF
CDR3nt: TGTGCCAGCAGCTTAGTAAGGAGCTCTAACCTGAACACCGGGGAGCTGTTTTTT

j_gene: TRBJ2-7
abundance: -
v_gene: TRBV28
d_gene: TRBD2
CDR3aa: CASRGLAGDEQYF
CDR3nt: TGTGCCAGCAGGGGACTAGCGGGAGACGAGCAGTACTTC

j_gene: TRBJ2-7
abundance: -
v_gene: TRBV7-8
d_gene: TRBD1
CDR3aa: CASSLDGDRVYEQYF
CDR3nt: TGTGCCAGCAGCTTAGACGGGGACAGGGTCTACGAGCAGTACTTC

j_gene: TRBJ1-4
abundance: -
v_gene: TRBV2
d_gene: -
CDR3aa: CASSDTQNTLFF
CDR3nt: TGTGCCAGCAGTGATACTCAGAACACACTGTTTTTT

j_gene: TRBJ1-6
abundance: few
v_gene: TRBV7-2
d_gene: -
CDR3aa: CASSLEGDISPLHF
CDR3nt: TGTGCCAGCAGCTTAGAAGGGGACATTTCACCCCTCCACTTT

j_gene: TRBJ1-5
abundance: -
v_gene: TRBV12-3/TRBV12-4
d_gene: -
CDR3aa: CASGTRSNQPQHF
CDR3nt: TGTGCCAGCGGGACGAGAAGCAATCAGCCCCAGCATTTT

j_gene: TRBJ2-7
abundance: -
v_gene: TRBV6-2/TRBV6-3
d_gene: -
CDR3aa: CASSYGHVRPHEQYF
CDR3nt: TGTGCCAGCAGTTACGGTCATGTCAGGCCTCACGAGCAGTACTTC

j_gene: TRBJ1-5
abundance: -
v_gene: TRBV19
d_gene: TRBD1
CDR3aa: CASRRTGANQPQHF
CDR3nt: TGTGCCAGTAGGCGGACAGGGGCCAATCAGCCCCAGCATTTT

j_gene: TRBJ2-7
abundance: -
v_gene: TRBV6-2/TRBV6-3
d_gene: TRBD2
CDR3aa: CASSYSSLAGREQYF
CDR3nt: TGTGCCAGCAGTTACTCGAGCCTAGCGGGACGCGAGCAGTACTTC

j_gene: TRBJ1-5
abundance: few
v_gene: TRBV7-2
d_gene: -
CDR3aa: CASSLSHQRPQHF
CDR3nt: TGTGCCAGCAGCTTATCCCACCAGAGGCCCCAGCATTTT

j_gene: TRBJ1-4
abundance: -
v_gene: TRBV27
d_gene: -
CDR3aa: CASSFRQVRGKLFF
CDR3nt: TGTGCCAGCAGTTTCCGACAGGTTAGGGGAAAACTGTTTTTT

j_gene: TRBJ1-4
abundance: -
v_gene: TRBV5-6
d_gene: TRBD1
CDR3aa: CASSVIGQGALTNEKLFF
CDR3nt: TGTGCCAGCAGCGTGATAGGGCAGGGGGCTCTCACTAATGAAAAACTGTTTTTT

j_gene: TRBJ2-5
abundance: -
v_gene: TRBV6-2/TRBV6-3
d_gene: -
CDR3aa: CASSYSAGAGETQYF
CDR3nt: TGTGCCAGCAGTTACTCAGCAGGGGCTGGGGAGACCCAGTACTTC

j_gene: TRBJ2-1
abundance: -
v_gene: TRBV3-1/TRBV3-2
d_gene: -
CDR3aa: CASTSGGKIYNEQFF
CDR3nt: TGTGCCAGCACCTCCGGCGGGAAGATTTACAATGAGCAGTTCTTC

j_gene: TRBJ2-1
abundance: many
v_gene: TRBV19
d_gene: -
CDR3aa: CASSYSYNEQFF
CDR3nt: TGTGCCAGTAGTTACTCCTACAATGAGCAGTTCTTC

j_gene: TRBJ1-1
abundance: -
v_gene: TRBV5-6
d_gene: TRBD1
CDR3aa: CASSLRGPVTEAFF
CDR3nt: TGTGCCAGCAGCTTGAGGGGGCCTGTTACTGAAGCTTTCTTT

j_gene: TRBJ1-6
abundance: once
v_gene: TRBV6-5
d_gene: -
CDR3aa: CASSYSGRYNSPLHF
CDR3nt: TGTGCCAGCAGTTACTCAGGACGTTATAATTCACCCCTCCACTTT

j_gene: TRBJ2-7
abundance: -
v_gene: TRBV6-2/TRBV6-3
d_gene: -
CDR3aa: CASSSGTLEQYF
CDR3nt: TGTGCCAGCAGTTCCGGGACGCTCGAGCAGTACTTC

j_gene: TRBJ2-7
abundance: -
v_gene: TRBV7-3
d_gene: -
CDR3aa: CASSLKFGGVNEQYF
CDR3nt: TGTGCCAGCAGCTTAAAATTTGGGGGAGTGAACGAGCAGTACTTC

j_gene: TRBJ1-2
abundance: once
v_gene: TRBV9
d_gene: TRBD1
CDR3aa: CASSVDRGDGYTF
CDR3nt: TGTGCCAGCAGCGTAGACAGGGGAGACGGCTACACCTTC

j_gene: TRBJ2-1
abundance: once
v_gene: TRBV30
d_gene: -
CDR3aa: CAWRPKARPFDNEQFF
CDR3nt: TGTGCCTGGAGACCAAAAGCCCGGCCCTTTGACAATGAGCAGTTCTTC

j_gene: TRBJ1-2
abundance: -
v_gene: TRBV2
d_gene: -
CDR3aa: CASSEALRGRGYTF
CDR3nt: TGTGCCAGCAGTGAAGCGCTTCGGGGAAGGGGCTACACCTTC

j_gene: TRBJ1-3
abundance: -
v_gene: TRBV6-1
d_gene: TRBD1
CDR3aa: CASSEGQGGNTIYF
CDR3nt: TGTGCCAGCAGTGAAGGACAGGGCGGAAACACCATATATTTT

j_gene: TRBJ2-7
abundance: -
v_gene: TRBV12-3/TRBV12-4
d_gene: TRBD1
CDR3aa: CASSLGQGSEQYF
CDR3nt: TGTGCCAGCAGTTTAGGACAGGGGAGCGAGCAGTACTTC

j_gene: TRBJ2-2
abundance: -
v_gene: TRBV18
d_gene: TRBD1
CDR3aa: CASSFGQGNTGELFF
CDR3nt: TGTGCCAGCTCATTCGGACAGGGGAACACCGGGGAGCTGTTTTTT

j_gene: TRBJ2-2
abundance: -
v_gene: TRBV4-2
d_gene: TRBD2
CDR3aa: CASSHDIAGAGTGELFF
CDR3nt: TGTGCCAGCAGCCACGACATAGCGGGAGCGGGTACCGGGGAGCTGTTTTTT

j_gene: TRBJ2-3
abundance: once
v_gene: TRBV30
d_gene: -
CDR3aa: CAWLRTDTQYF
CDR3nt: TGTGCCTGGTTACGCACAGATACGCAGTATTTT

j_gene: TRBJ2-1
abundance: once
v_gene: TRBV6-2/TRBV6-3
d_gene: -
CDR3aa: CASSYVLWASVRNNEQFF
CDR3nt: TGTGCCAGCAGTTACGTTTTATGGGCTAGCGTAAGAAACAATGAGCAGTTCTTC

j_gene: TRBJ2-7
abundance: -
v_gene: TRBV7-2
d_gene: -
CDR3aa: CASSLKGAGGGYEQYF
CDR3nt: TGTGCCAGCAGCTTAAAGGGGGCGGGAGGAGGATACGAGCAGTACTTC

j_gene: TRBJ2-7
abundance: -
v_gene: TRBV7-2
d_gene: -
CDR3aa: CASSPSGLLYEQYF
CDR3nt: TGTGCCAGCAGCCCCTCTGGACTCCTCTACGAGCAGTACTTC

j_gene: TRBJ2-1
abundance: -
v_gene: TRBV14
d_gene: TRBD2
CDR3aa: CASSPSAGASAEQFF
CDR3nt: TGTGCCAGCAGCCCTTCGGCGGGAGCATCCGCTGAGCAGTTCTTC

j_gene: TRBJ2-2
abundance: -
v_gene: TRBV2
d_gene: -
CDR3aa: CASSEDTSGELFF
CDR3nt: TGTGCCAGCAGTGAAGACACATCCGGGGAGCTGTTTTTT

j_gene: TRBJ1-1
abundance: -
v_gene: TRBV5-4
d_gene: -
CDR3aa: CASSLEVNLNTEAFF
CDR3nt: TGTGCCAGCAGCTTGGAGGTCAACCTGAACACTGAAGCTTTCTTT

j_gene: TRBJ1-2
abundance: few
v_gene: TRBV10-3
d_gene: -
CDR3aa: CAISVQGNYGYTF
CDR3nt: TGTGCCATCAGTGTTCAGGGAAACTATGGCTACACCTTC

j_gene: TRBJ1-4
abundance: -
v_gene: TRBV15
d_gene: -
CDR3aa: CATRKDVATNEKLFF
CDR3nt: TGTGCCACCAGAAAGGACGTTGCAACTAATGAAAAACTGTTTTTT

j_gene: TRBJ2-2
abundance: -
v_gene: TRBV13
d_gene: -
CDR3aa: CASSIRTHGELFF
CDR3nt: TGTGCCAGCTCCATTAGAACGCACGGGGAGCTGTTTTTT

j_gene: TRBJ2-1
abundance: -
v_gene: TRBV19
d_gene: TRBD2
CDR3aa: CASHGGLAGSPSYNEQFF
CDR3nt: TGTGCCAGCCACGGGGGACTAGCGGGTTCGCCCTCCTACAATGAGCAGTTCTTC

j_gene: TRBJ1-3
abundance: -
v_gene: TRBV30
d_gene: -
CDR3aa: CAWSNTDSLPYSGNTIYF
CDR3nt: TGTGCCTGGAGTAACACAGACAGTCTCCCTTACTCTGGAAACACCATATATTTT

j_gene: TRBJ1-2
abundance: once
v_gene: TRBV27
d_gene: -
CDR3aa: CASSPAGEFGYTF
CDR3nt: TGTGCCAGCAGTCCGGCCGGGGAGTTTGGCTACACCTTC

j_gene: TRBJ2-1
abundance: -
v_gene: TRBV15
d_gene: -
CDR3aa: CATSNVGRYNEQFF
CDR3nt: TGTGCCACCAGCAATGTCGGGCGATACAATGAGCAGTTCTTC

j_gene: TRBJ2-7
abundance: -
v_gene: TRBV24-1
d_gene: TRBD2
CDR3aa: CAPTRSGSESYEQYF
CDR3nt: TGTGCCCCAACCCGAAGCGGGAGTGAGTCCTACGAGCAGTACTTC

j_gene: TRBJ2-7
abundance: -
v_gene: TRBV5-4
d_gene: -
CDR3aa: CASSPEGGLGYEQYF
CDR3nt: TGTGCCAGCAGCCCCGAAGGGGGTCTCGGATACGAGCAGTACTTC

j_gene: TRBJ2-2
abundance: -
v_gene: TRBV28
d_gene: -
CDR3aa: CASSLYTLRGGELFF
CDR3nt: TGTGCCAGCAGTTTATATACGCTACGGGGCGGGGAGCTGTTTTTT

j_gene: TRBJ2-7
abundance: -
v_gene: TRBV7-2
d_gene: TRBD2
CDR3aa: CASSWTSGGPYEQYF
CDR3nt: TGTGCCAGCAGCTGGACTAGCGGGGGCCCCTACGAGCAGTACTTC

j_gene: TRBJ2-1
abundance: -
v_gene: TRBV11-2
d_gene: -
CDR3aa: CASSLGSLNEQFF
CDR3nt: TGTGCCAGCAGCTTAGGGTCCCTAAATGAGCAGTTCTTC

j_gene: TRBJ1-1
abundance: -
v_gene: TRBV2
d_gene: -
CDR3aa: CASREVIEAFF
CDR3nt: TGTGCCAGTCGGGAAGTTATTGAAGCTTTCTTT

j_gene: TRBJ2-3
abundance: once
v_gene: TRBV19
d_gene: TRBD2
CDR3aa: CASSVGTSGSGDTQYF
CDR3nt: TGTGCCAGTAGTGTGGGGACTAGCGGGAGTGGAGATACGCAGTATTTT

j_gene: TRBJ2-1
abundance: -
v_gene: TRBV7-6
d_gene: TRBD2
CDR3aa: CASSGKQGSGSSYNEQFF
CDR3nt: TGTGCCAGCAGCGGAAAGCAGGGTAGCGGGAGTTCCTACAATGAGCAGTTCTTC